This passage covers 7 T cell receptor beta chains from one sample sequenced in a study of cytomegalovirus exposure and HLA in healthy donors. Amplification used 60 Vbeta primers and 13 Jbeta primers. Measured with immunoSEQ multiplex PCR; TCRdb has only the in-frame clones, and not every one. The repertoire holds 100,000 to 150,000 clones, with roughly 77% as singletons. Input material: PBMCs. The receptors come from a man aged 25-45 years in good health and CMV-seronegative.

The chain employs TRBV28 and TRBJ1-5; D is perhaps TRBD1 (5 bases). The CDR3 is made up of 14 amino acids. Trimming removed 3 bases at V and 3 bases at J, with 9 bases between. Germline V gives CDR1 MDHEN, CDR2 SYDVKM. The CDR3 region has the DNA TGTGCCAGCAGTTTGGGAGGGACCAATCAGCCCCAGCATTTT. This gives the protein CASSLGGTNQPQHF.

The CDR3 DNA reads as TGTGCCAGCTCTCTTAGAGGCGAAGGGGGCAAGGAAAAACTGTTTTTT. This translates into CASSLRGEGGKEKLFF. The chain is built from TRBV18 and TRBJ1-4, with TRBD1 matching over 7 bases. Per germline, CDR1 KGHSH and CDR2 LQKENI. The length of the CDR3 is 16 residues. Unmatched junction bases numbered 15, after V lost 6 bases and J lost 8 bases.

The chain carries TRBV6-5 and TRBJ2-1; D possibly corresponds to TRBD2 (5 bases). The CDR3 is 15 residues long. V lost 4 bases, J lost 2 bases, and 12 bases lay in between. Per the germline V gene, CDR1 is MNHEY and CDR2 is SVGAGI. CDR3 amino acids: CASSLASGAYNEQFF. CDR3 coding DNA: TGTGCCAGCAGTTTAGCGTCAGGAGCCTACAATGAGCAGTTCTTC.

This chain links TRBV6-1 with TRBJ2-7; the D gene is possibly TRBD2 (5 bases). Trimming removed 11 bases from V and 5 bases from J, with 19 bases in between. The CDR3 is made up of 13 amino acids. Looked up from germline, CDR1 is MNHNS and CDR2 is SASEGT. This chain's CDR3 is CAGLDGDLDEQYF. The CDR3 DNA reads TGTGCCGGGCTGGACGGGGATCTAGACGAGCAGTACTTC.

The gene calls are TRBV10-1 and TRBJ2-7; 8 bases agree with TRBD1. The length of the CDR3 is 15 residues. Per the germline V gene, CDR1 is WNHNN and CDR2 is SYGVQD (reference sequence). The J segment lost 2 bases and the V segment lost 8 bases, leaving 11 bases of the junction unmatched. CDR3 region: CASPGQGTGPYEQYF. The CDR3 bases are TGCGCCAGCCCTGGACAGGGTACGGGTCCCTACGAGCAGTACTTC.

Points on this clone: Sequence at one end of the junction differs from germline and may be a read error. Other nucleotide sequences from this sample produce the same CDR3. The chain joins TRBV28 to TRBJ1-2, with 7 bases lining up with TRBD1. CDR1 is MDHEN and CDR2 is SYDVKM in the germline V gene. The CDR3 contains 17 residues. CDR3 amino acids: CASNLPTGTANNYGYTF. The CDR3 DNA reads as TGTGCCAGCAACCTCCCCACCGGGACAGCTAATAACTATGGTTACACCTTC.

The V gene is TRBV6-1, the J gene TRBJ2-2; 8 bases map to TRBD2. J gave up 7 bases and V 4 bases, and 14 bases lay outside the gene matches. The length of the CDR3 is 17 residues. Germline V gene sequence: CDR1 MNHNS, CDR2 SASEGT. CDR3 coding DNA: TGTGCCAGCAGTGCCTTAAGGAGCGGGAGTTTCGGCGGGGAGCTGTTTTTT. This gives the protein CASSALRSGSFGGELFF.